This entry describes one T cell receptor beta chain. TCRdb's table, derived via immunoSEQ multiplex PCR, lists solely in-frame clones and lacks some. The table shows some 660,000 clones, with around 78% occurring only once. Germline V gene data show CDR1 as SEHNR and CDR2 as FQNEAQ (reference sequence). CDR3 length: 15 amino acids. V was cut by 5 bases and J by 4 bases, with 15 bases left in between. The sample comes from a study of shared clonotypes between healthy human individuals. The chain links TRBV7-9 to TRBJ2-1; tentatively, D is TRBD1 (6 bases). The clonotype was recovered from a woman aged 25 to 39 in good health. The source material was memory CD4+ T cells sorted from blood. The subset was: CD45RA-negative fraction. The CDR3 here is CASSQSGHPYNEQFF. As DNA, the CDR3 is TGTGCCAGCAGCCAGTCGGGACACCCATACAATGAGCAGTTCTTC. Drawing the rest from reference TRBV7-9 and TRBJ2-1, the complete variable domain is DTGVSQNPRHKITKRGQNVTFRCDPISEHNRLYWYRQTLGQGPEFLTYFQNEAQLEKSRLLSDRFSAERPKGSFSTLEIQRTEQGDSAMYLCASSQSGHPYNEQFFGPGTRLTVL.